The source of this T cell receptor beta chain is a study of CD8 T cells in Susac syndrome. CD8+ and CD4+ blood T cells underwent TCR beta sequencing. Reverse transcription of about 0.5 to 1 ug RNA used random hexamers. Multiplex PCR with immunoSEQ amplified the TCR beta CDR3 across 54 Vbeta and 13 Jbeta. TCRdb fed the immunoSEQ multiplex PCR reads into MiXCR, producing one record per CDR3 protein. The sample records some 180,000 distinct CDR3 sequences, approximately 93% being singletons. The sequence was collected from a human donor in good health. The sequenced sample consisted of CD4+ T cells from PBMCs.

CDR3 region: CASSHGAGGEQYV. CDR3 nucleotides: TGTGCCAGCAGCCACGGGGCCGGGGGAGAGCAGTACGTC. The chain uses TRBV3-1 and TRBJ2-7; D perhaps matches TRBD2 (6 bases). V was cut by 3 bases and J by 7 bases, with 13 bases left in between. The CDR3 extends over 13 amino acids. Germline V gene sequence: CDR1 LGHDT, CDR2 YNNKEL (reference sequence).